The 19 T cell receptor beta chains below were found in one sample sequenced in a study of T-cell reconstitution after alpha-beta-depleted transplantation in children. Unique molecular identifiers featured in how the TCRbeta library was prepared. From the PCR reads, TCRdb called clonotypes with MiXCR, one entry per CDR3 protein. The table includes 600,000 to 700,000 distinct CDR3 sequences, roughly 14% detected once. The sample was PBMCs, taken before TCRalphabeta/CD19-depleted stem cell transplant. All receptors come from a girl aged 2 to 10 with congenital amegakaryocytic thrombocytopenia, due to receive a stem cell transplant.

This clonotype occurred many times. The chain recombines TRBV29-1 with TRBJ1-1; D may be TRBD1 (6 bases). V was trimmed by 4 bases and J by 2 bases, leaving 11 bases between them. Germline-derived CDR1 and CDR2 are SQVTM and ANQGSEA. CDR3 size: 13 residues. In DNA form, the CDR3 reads TGCAGCGTTGGACAGGCTACCAACACTGAAGCTTTCTTT. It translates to CSVGQATNTEAFF.

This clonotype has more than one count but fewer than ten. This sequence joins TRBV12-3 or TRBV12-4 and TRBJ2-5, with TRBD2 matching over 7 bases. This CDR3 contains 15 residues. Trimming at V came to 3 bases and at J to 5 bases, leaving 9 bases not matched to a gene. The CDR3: CASSFEGGTRETQYF. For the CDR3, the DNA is TGTGCCAGCAGTTTTGAGGGAGGGACCAGGGAGACCCAGTACTTC.

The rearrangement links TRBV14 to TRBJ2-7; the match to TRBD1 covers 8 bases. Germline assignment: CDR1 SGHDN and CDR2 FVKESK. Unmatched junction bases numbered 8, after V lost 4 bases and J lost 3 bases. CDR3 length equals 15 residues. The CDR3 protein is CASSPPGQEIYEQYF. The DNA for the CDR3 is TGTGCCAGCAGCCCTCCGGGACAGGAGATCTACGAGCAGTACTTC.

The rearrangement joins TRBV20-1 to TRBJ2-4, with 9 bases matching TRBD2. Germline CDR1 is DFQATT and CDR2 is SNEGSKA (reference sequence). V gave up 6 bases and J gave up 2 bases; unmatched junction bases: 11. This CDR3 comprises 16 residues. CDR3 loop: CSARTGTSLSKNIQYF. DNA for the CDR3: TGCAGTGCGAGAACCGGGACTAGCCTATCCAAAAACATTCAGTACTTC.

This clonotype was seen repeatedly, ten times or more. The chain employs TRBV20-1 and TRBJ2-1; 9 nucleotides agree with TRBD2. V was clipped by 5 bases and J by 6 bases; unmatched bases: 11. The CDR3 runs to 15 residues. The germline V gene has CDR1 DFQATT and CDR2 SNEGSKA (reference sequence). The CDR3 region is CSARFLAGNGNEQFF. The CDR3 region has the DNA TGCAGTGCTCGATTTCTAGCGGGAAATGGCAATGAGCAGTTCTTC.

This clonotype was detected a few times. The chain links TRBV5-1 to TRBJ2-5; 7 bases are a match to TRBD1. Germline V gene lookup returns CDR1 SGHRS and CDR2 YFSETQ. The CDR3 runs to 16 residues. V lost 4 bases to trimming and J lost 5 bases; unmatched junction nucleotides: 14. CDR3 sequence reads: CASSPPKGAFGETQYF. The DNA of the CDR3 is TGCGCCAGCAGCCCACCAAAGGGGGCATTTGGGGAGACCCAGTACTTC.

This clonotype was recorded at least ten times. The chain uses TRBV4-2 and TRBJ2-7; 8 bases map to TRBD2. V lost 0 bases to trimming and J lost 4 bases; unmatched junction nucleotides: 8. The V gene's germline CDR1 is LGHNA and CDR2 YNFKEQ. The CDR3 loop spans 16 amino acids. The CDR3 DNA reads TGTGCCAGCAGCCAAGATTCTAGCGGGCCAGCTTACGAGCAGTACTTC. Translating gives CASSQDSSGPAYEQYF.

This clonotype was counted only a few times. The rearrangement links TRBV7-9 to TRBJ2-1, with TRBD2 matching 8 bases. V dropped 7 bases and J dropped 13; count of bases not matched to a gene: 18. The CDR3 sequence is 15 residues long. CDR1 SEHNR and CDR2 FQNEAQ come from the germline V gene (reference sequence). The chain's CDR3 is CASTDDYGLAGKQFF. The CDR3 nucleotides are TGTGCCAGCACCGACGATTATGGACTAGCCGGAAAACAGTTCTTC. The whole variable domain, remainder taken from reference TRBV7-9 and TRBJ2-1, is DTGVSQNPRHKITKRGQNVTFRCDPISEHNRLYWYRQTLGQGPEFLTYFQNEAQLEKSRLLSDRFSAERPKGSFSTLEIQRTEQGDSAMYLCASTDDYGLAGKQFFGPGTRLTVL.

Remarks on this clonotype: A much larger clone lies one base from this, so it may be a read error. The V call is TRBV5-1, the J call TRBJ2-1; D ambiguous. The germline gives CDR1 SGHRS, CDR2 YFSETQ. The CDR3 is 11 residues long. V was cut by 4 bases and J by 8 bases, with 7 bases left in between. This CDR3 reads CASSTEYEQFF. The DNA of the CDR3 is TGCGCCAGCAGCACGGAATATGAGCAGTTCTTC.

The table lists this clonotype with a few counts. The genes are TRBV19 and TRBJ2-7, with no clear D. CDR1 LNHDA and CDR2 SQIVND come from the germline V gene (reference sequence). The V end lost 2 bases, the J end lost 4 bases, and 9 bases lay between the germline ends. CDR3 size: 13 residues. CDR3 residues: CASSIPGLYEQYF. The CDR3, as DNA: TGTGCCAGTAGTATACCTGGGTTGTACGAGCAGTACTTC. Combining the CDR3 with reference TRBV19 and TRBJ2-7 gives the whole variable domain DGGITQSPKYLFRKEGQNVTLSCEQNLNHDAMYWYRQDPGQGLRLIYYSQIVNDFQKGDIAEGYSVSREKKESFPLTVTSAQKNPTAFYLCASSIPGLYEQYFGPGTRLTVT.

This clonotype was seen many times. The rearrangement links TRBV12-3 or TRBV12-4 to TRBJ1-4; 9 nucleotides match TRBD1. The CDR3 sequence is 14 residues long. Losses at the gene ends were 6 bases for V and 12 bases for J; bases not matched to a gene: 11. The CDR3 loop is CASRNTGGAGELFF. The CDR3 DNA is TGTGCCAGCAGGAACACAGGGGGCGCCGGGGAACTGTTTTTT.

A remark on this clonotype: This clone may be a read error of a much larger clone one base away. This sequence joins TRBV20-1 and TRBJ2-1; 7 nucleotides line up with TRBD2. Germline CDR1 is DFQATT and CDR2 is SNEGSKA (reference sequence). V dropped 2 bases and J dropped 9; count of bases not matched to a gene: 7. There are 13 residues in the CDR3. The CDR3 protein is CSARSAGEIEQFF. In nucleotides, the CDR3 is TGCAGTGCTAGATCTGCGGGGGAGATTGAGCAGTTCTTC.

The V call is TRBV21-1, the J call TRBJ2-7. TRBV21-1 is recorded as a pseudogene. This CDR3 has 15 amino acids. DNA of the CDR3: TGTGCCAGCAGCAAGCTTCCGGCCGACCACTACGAGCAGTACTTC. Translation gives CASSKLPADHYEQYF.

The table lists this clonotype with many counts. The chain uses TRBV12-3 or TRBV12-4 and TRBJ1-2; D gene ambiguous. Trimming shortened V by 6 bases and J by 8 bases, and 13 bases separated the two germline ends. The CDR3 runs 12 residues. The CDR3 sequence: CASSRDSHGYTF. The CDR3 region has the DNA TGTGCCAGCAGCCGCGACTCACACGGCTACACCTTC.

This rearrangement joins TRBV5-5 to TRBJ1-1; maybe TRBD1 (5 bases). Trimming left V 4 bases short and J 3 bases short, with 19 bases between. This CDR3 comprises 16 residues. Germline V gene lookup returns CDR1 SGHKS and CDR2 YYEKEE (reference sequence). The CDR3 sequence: CASSPIGARTDTEAFF. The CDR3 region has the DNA TGTGCCAGCAGCCCCATCGGGGCGAGGACGGACACTGAAGCTTTCTTT.

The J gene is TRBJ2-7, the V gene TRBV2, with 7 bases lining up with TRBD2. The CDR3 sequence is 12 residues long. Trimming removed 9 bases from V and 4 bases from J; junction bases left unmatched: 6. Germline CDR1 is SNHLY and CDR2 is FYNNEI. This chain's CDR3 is CASDLAVYEQYF. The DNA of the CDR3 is TGTGCCAGTGATCTAGCGGTTTACGAGCAGTACTTC.

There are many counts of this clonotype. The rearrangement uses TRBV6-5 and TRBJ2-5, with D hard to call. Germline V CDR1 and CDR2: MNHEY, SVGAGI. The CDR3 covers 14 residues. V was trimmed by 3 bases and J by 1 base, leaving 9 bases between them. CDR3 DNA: TGTGCCAGCAGTTATCCAGGCCCCCAAGAGACCCAGTACTTC. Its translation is CASSYPGPQETQYF.

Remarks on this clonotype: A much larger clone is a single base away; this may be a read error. The CDR3 here is CASSQGAHYGSTF. DNA of the CDR3: TGTGCCAGCTCACAGGGGGCGCATTATGGCTCCACCTTC. The J gene is TRBJ1-2, the V gene TRBV18; 7 positions agree with TRBD1. The CDR3 is 13 residues long. CDR1 is KGHSH and CDR2 is LQKENI in the germline V gene.

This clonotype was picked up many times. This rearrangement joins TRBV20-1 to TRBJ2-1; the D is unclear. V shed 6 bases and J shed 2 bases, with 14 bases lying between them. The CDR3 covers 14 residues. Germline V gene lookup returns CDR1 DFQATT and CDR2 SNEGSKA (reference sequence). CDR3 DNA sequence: TGCAGTGCAACAACCCCGCGCGCCTACAATGAGCAGTTCTTC. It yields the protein CSATTPRAYNEQFF.